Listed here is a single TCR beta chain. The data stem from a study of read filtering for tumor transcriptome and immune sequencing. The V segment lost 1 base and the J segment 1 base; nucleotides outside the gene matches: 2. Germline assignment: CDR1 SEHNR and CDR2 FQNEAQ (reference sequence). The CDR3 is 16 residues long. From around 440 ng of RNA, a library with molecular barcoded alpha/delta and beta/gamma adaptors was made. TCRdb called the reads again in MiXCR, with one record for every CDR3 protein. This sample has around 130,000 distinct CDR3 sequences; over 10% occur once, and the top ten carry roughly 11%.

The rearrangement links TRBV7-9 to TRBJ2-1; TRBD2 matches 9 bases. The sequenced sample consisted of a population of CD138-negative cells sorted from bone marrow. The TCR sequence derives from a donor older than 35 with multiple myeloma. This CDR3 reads CASSLVAGASYNEQFF. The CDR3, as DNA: TGTGCCAGCAGCTTAGTAGCGGGAGCTTCCTACAATGAGCAGTTCTTC.